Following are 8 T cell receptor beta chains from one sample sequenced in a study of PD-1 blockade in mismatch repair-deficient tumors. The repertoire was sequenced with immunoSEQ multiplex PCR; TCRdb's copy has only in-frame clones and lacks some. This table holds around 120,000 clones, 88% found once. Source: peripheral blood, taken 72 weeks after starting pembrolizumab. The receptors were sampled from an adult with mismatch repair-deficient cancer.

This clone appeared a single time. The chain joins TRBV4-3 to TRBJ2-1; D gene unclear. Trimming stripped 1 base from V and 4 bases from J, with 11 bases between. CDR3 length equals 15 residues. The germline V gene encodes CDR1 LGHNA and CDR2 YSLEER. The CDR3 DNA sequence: TGCGCCAGCAGCCAAGTAGTGGAGTATTACAATGAGCAGTTCTTC. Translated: CASSQVVEYYNEQFF.

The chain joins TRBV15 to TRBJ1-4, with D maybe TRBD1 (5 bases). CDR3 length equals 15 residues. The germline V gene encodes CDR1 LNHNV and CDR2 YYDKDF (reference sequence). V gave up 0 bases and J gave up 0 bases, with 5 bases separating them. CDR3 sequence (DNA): TGTGCCACCAGCAGAGAGGGGGCAACTAATGAAAAACTGTTTTTT. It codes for CATSREGATNEKLFF.

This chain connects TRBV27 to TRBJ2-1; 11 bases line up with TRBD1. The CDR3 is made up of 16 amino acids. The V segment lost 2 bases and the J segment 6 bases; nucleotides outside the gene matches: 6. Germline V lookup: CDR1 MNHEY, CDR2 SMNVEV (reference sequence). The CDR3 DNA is TGTGCCAGCAGTTTACTTCGGACAGGGGGCCCCAATGAGCAGTTCTTC. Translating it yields CASSLLRTGGPNEQFF.

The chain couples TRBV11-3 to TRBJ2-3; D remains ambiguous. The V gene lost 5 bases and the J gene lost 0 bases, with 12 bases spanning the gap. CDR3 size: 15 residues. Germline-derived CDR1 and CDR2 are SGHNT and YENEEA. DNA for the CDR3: TGTGCCAGCAGCCTCCGGCCGACAAGCACAGATACGCAGTATTTT. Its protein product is CASSLRPTSTDTQYF.

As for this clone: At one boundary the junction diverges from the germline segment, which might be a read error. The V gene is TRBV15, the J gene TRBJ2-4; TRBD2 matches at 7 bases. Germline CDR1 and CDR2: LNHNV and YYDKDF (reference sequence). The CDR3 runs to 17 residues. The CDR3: CATSRDKLALTSRGIQF. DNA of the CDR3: TGTGCCACCAGCAGAGATAAACTAGCGTTGACGAGCCGGGGCATTCAGTTC.

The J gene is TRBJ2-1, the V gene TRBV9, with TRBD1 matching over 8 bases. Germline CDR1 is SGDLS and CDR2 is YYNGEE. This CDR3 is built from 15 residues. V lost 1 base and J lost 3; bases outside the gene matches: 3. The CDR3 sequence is CASSVSGGFYNEQFF. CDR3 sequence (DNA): TGTGCCAGCAGCGTATCAGGGGGCTTCTACAATGAGCAGTTCTTC.

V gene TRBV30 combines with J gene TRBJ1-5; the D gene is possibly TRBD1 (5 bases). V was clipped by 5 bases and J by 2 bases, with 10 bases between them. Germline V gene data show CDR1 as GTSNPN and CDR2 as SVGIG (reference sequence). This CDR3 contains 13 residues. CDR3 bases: TGTGCCTGGGGCCGGGACGGCAATCAGCCCCAGCATTTT. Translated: CAWGRDGNQPQHF. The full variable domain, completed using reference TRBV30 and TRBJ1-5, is SQTIHQWPATLVQPVGSPLSLECTVEGTSNPNLYWYRQAAGRGLQLLFYSVGIGQISSEVPQNLSASRPQDRQFILSSKKLLLSDSGFYLCAWGRDGNQPQHFGDGTRLSIL.

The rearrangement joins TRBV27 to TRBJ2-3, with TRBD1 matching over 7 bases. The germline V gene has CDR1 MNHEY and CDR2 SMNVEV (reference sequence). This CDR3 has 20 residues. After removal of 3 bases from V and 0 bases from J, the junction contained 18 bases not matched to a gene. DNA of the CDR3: TGTGCCAGCAGTTTTCACCGCCTCACCCGACAGGGCTCTAGCACAGATACGCAGTATTTT. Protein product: CASSFHRLTRQGSSTDTQYF.